Sequencing of this T cell receptor (beta chain) was carried out in a study of shared clonotypes between healthy human individuals. CD45RO-negative, CCR7-positively selected cells formed the naive CD8 fraction, excluding terminally differentiated effector memory CD45RA+ cells. The assay was immunoSEQ multiplex PCR, and TCRdb's table has in-frame clones only and misses some. The sample holds under 600,000 clones, 98% seen once. The CDR3 extends over 13 amino acids. The V gene lost 5 bases and the J gene lost 5 bases, with 12 bases spanning the gap. The germline gives CDR1 MNHEY, CDR2 SVGAGI. The sequencing input was naive CD8+ T cells sorted from blood. The chain is built from TRBV6-5 and TRBJ2-5; no reliable D call. The clonotype was recovered from a man aged 30 to 39 in good health. The CDR3 DNA is TGTGCCAGCAGTGGCTCTAGTTGGGAGACCCAGTACTTC. It encodes CASSGSSWETQYF.